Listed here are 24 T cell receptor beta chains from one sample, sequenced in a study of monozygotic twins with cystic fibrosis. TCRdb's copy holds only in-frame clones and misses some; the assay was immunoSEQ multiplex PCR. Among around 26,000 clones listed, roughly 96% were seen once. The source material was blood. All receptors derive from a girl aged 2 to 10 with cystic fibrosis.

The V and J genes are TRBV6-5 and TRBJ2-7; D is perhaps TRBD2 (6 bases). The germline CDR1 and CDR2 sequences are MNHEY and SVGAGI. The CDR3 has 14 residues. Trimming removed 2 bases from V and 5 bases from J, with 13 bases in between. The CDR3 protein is CASSYGRDIDEQYF. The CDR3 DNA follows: TGTGCCAGCAGTTACGGGCGGGATATCGACGAGCAGTACTTC.

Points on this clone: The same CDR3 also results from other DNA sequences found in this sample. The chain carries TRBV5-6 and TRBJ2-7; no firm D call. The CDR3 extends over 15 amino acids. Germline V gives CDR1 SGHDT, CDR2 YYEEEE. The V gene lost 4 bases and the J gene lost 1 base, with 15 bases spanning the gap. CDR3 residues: CASSPWDLYSYEQYF. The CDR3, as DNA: TGTGCCAGCAGCCCGTGGGATCTTTATTCCTACGAGCAGTACTTC.

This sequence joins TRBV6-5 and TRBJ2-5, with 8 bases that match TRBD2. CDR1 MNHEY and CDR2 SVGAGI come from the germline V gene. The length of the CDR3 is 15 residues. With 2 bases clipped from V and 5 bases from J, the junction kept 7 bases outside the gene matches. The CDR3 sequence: CASSYSTGGGETQYF. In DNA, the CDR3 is TGTGCCAGCAGTTACAGTACGGGAGGGGGGGAGACCCAGTACTTC.

The CDR3: CATSGRTSFYGYTF. The CDR3 DNA sequence: TGTGCCACCAGCGGAAGGACTAGTTTCTATGGCTACACCTTC. The chain combines TRBV15 with TRBJ1-2; D is unresolved. This CDR3 is built from 14 residues. Germline-derived CDR1 and CDR2 are LNHNV and YYDKDF (reference sequence). The V end was cut by 5 bases, the J end by 4 bases, with 14 bases between.

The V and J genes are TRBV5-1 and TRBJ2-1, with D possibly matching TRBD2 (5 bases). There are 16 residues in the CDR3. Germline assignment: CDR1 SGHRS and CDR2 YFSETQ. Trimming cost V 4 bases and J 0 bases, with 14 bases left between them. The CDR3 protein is CASSTADSSSYNEQFF. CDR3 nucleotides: TGCGCCAGCAGCACAGCGGACTCCAGCTCCTACAATGAGCAGTTCTTC.

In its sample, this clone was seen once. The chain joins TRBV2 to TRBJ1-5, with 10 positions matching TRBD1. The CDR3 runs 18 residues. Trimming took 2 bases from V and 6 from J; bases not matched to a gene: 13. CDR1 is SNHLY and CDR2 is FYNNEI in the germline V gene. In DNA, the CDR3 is TGTGCCAGCAGTGAACGGCTCCCCGGGACAGGGGCCTCTCAGCCCCAGCATTTT. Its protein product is CASSERLPGTGASQPQHF.

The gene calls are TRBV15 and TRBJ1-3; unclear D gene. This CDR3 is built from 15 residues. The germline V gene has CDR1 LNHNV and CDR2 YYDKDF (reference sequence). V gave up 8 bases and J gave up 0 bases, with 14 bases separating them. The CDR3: CATAINRDSGNTIYF. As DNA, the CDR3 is TGTGCCACCGCCATTAACCGAGACTCTGGAAACACCATATATTTT.

The CDR3 bases are TGTGCCAGCAGCTTTACCAGGGACCCCCTCAGGGGAGGTGAGCCCCAGCATTTT. Its protein is CASSFTRDPLRGGEPQHF. The genes are TRBV7-2 and TRBJ1-5; D is possibly TRBD1 (6 bases). CDR1 and CDR2 (germline): SGHTA, FQGNSA. The CDR3 consists of 18 residues. Between the trimmed V and J ends, which lost 3 bases and 8 bases, there was a span of 26 bases.

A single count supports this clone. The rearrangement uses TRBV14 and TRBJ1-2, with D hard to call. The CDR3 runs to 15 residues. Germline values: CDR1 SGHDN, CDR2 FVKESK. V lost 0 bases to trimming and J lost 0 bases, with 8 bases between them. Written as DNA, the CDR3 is TGTGCCAGCAGCCAAGAAGGCAGAGCTAACTATGGCTACACCTTC. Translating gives CASSQEGRANYGYTF.

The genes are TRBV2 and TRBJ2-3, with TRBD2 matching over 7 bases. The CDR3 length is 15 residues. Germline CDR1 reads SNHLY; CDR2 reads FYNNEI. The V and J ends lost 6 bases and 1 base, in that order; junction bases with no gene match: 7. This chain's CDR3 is CASSPWGGRTDTQYF. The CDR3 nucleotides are TGTGCCAGCAGCCCCTGGGGAGGGCGCACAGATACGCAGTATTTT.

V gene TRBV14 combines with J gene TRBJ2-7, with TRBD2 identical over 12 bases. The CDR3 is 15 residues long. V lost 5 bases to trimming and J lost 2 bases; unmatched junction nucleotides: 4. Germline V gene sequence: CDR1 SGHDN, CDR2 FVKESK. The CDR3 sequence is CASSVRLAGAYEQYF. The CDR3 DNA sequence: TGTGCCAGCAGCGTTCGACTAGCGGGAGCCTACGAGCAGTACTTC. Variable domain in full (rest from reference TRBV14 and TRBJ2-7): EAGVTQFPSHSVIEKGQTVTLRCDPISGHDNLYWYRRVMGKEIKFLLHFVKESKQDESGMPNNRFLAERTGGTYSTLKVQPAELEDSGVYFCASSVRLAGAYEQYFGPGTRLTVT.

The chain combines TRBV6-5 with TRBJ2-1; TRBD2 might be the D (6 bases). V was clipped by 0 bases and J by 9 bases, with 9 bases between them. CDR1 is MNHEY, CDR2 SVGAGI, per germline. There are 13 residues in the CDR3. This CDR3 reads CASSYSSGGEQFF. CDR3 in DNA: TGTGCCAGCAGTTACTCTTCCGGGGGTGAGCAGTTCTTC.

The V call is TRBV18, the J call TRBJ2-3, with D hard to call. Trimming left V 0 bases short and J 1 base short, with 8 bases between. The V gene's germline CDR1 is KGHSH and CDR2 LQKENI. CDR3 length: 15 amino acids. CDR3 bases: TGTGCCAGCTCACCACCGTGGGTAGGCACAGATACGCAGTATTTT. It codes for CASSPPWVGTDTQYF.

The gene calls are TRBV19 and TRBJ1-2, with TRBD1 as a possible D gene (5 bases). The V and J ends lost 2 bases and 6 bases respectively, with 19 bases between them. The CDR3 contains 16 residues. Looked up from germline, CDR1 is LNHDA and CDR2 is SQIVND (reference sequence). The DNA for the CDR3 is TGTGCCAGTAGTATACAAACGGGCGGGGGATCGAATGGCTACACCTTC. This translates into CASSIQTGGGSNGYTF.

CDR3 nucleotide sequence: TGCGCCAGCATCAAGACAGGGGGCATCGAGCAGTACTTC. Its protein product is CASIKTGGIEQYF. The rearrangement links TRBV23-1 to TRBJ2-7, with 10 bases lining up with TRBD1. TRBV23-1 falls under the ORF class, with uncertain function. The V segment lost 7 bases and the J segment 6 bases; nucleotides outside the gene matches: 6. The CDR3 has 13 residues.

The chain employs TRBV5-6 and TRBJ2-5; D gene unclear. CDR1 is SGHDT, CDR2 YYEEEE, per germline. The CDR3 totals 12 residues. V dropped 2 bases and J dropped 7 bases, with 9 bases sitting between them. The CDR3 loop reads CASSFAVGTQYF. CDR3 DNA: TGTGCCAGCAGCTTTGCCGTGGGGACCCAGTACTTC.

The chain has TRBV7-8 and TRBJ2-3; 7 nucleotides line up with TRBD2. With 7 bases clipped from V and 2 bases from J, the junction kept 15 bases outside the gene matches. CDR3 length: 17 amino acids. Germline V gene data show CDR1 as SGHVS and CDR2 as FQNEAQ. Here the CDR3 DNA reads TGTGCCAGCAACAAGCGGGAAAGGGTCCCGGCCACAGATACGCAGTATTTT. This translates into CASNKRERVPATDTQYF. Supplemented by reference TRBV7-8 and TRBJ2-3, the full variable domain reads GAGVSQSPRYKVAKRGQDVALRCDPISGHVSLFWYQQALGQGPEFLTYFQNEAQLDKSGLPSDRFFAERPEGSVSTLKIQRTQQEDSAVYLCASNKRERVPATDTQYFGPGTRLTVL.

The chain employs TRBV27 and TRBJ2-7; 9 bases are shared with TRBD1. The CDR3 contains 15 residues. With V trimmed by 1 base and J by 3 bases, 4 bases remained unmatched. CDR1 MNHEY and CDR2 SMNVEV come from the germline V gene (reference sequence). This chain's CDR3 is CASSLWGQGLYEQYF. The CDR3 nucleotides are TGTGCCAGCAGTTTATGGGGACAGGGACTCTACGAGCAGTACTTC.

The CDR3 coding sequence is TGTGCCAGCGGATACCCGGGACGATTGGGGACAGATACGCAGTATTTT. Translating it yields CASGYPGRLGTDTQYF. The chain is built from TRBV7-2 and TRBJ2-3; D is tentatively TRBD1 or TRBD2 (5 bases each). The CDR3 contains 16 residues. Per germline, CDR1 SGHTA and CDR2 FQGNSA. V was shortened by 8 bases and J by 3 bases, with 21 bases between the two germline ends.

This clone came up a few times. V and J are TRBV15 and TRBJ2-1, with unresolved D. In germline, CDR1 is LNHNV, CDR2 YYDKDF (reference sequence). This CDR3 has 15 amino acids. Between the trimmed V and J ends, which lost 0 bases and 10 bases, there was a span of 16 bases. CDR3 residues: CATSREAASVKEQFF. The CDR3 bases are TGTGCCACCAGCAGAGAGGCGGCTAGTGTGAAGGAGCAGTTCTTC.

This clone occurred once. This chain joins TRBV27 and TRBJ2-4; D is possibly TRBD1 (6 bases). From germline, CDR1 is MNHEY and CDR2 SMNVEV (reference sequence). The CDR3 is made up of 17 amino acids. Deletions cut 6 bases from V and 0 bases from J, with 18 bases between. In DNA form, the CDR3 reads TGTGCCAGCAGGTCCGCTGGGACATATATAGCCAAAAACATTCAGTACTTC. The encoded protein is CASRSAGTYIAKNIQYF.

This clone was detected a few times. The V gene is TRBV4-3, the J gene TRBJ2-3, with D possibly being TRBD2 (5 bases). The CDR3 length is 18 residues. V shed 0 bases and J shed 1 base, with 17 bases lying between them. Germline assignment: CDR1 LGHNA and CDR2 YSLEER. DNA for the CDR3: TGCGCCAGCAGCCAAGATACGGCTAGCCGTTGGGGCACAGATACGCAGTATTTT. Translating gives CASSQDTASRWGTDTQYF.

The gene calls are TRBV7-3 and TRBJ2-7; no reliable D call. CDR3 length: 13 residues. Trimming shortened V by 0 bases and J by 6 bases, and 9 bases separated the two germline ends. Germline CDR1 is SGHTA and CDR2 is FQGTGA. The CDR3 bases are TGTGCCAGCAGCTTAACAGGTCCCAGCGAGCAGTACTTC. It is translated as CASSLTGPSEQYF.

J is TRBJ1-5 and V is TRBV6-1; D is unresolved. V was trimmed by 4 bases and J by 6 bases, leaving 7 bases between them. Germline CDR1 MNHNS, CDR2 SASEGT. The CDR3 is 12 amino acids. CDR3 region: CASSAGGQPQHF. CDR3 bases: TGTGCCAGCAGTGCCGGAGGTCAGCCCCAGCATTTT.